The clone carrying this T cell receptor beta chain appeared a few times. At one end, the junction sequence differs from germline, possibly due to a read error. This record belongs to a study of blood T cells in healthy people across ages. It was 8 to 10 milliliters of peripheral blood that were drawn from each donor. This CDR3 has 15 amino acids. Germline-derived CDR1 and CDR2 are MGHRA and YSYEKL. Sample-barcoded 5' priming and a J-beta primer mix drove a second PCR of 7 to 11 cycles. TCRdb re-analysed the 5' RACE reads in MiXCR, keeping a single row per CDR3 protein. The sample consists of approximately 850,000 distinct CDR3 sequences, nearly 60% of them appearing once.

The rearrangement uses TRBV4-1 and TRBJ2-1; D gene uncertain. The sample taken for sequencing was blood. The clonotype originates from a man younger than 45 in good health. The CDR3 reads CASSHKGPVYDEQFF. CDR3 nucleotide sequence: TGCGCCAGCAGCCATAAAGGGCCGGTCTACGATGAGCAGTTCTTC.